The 8 T cell receptor beta chains given below trace back to one sample, sequenced in a study of blood T cell repertoires in COVID-19. Sequencing was performed with immunoSEQ multiplex PCR; in TCRdb, only in-frame clones are kept and a portion is missing. The table lists about 55,000 clones, over 80% of them singletons. Material for sequencing was peripheral blood. All receptors come from a man aged 35-49 years with COVID-19, enrolled during active disease.

V usage is TRBV2 and J usage is TRBJ1-4, with D possibly matching TRBD1 (5 bases). This CDR3 is built from 13 residues. Between the trimmed V and J ends, which lost 6 bases and 6 bases, there was a span of 11 bases. The germline V gene encodes CDR1 SNHLY and CDR2 FYNNEI. In DNA, the CDR3 is TGTGCCAGCAGAGGGACTTTTGATGAAAAACTGTTTTTT. This codes for CASRGTFDEKLFF.

The chain is built from TRBV27 and TRBJ1-5; weak D call: TRBD1 (5 bases). Trimming shortened V by 2 bases and J by 0 bases, and 11 bases separated the two germline ends. CDR3 size: 16 residues. CDR1 is MNHEY and CDR2 is SMNVEV in the germline V gene (reference sequence). The CDR3 DNA sequence: TGTGCCAGCAGTTTACGCGGGGACTATAGCAATCAGCCCCAGCATTTT. Translated, it gives CASSLRGDYSNQPQHF.

This chain joins TRBV10-3 and TRBJ1-2, with D uncertain. V gave up 2 bases and J gave up 4 bases, with 11 bases separating them. The CDR3 covers 14 residues. Germline values: CDR1 ENHRY, CDR2 SYGVKD. The CDR3, as DNA: TGTGCCATCAGTGAGAGTCAGGAGGGCTATGGCTACACCTTC. Its translation is CAISESQEGYGYTF.

As for this clone: Within the sample, other DNA sequences also encode this same CDR3. The V and J genes are TRBV3-1 (or the pseudogene TRBV3-2) and TRBJ2-3, with 11 bases fitting TRBD2. Germline V gene data show CDR1 as LGHDT and CDR2 as YNNKEL (reference sequence). Germline trimming cut 4 bases from V and 6 bases from J; bases unmatched to any gene: 3. This CDR3 region has 14 residues. CDR3 sequence reads: CASSLGLAADTQYF. Here the CDR3 DNA reads TGTGCCAGCAGCCTGGGACTAGCGGCTGATACGCAGTATTTT.

The chain links TRBV4-1 to TRBJ2-3, with D maybe TRBD1 (7 bases). There are 17 residues in the CDR3. Germline V lookup: CDR1 MGHRA, CDR2 YSYEKL. Trimming stripped 1 base from V and 1 base from J, with 15 bases between. The CDR3 sequence is CASSQATGDRRTDTQYF. In DNA, the CDR3 is TGCGCCAGCAGCCAAGCAACGGGGGACAGACGCACAGATACGCAGTATTTT.

The chain employs TRBV27 and TRBJ1-6; no firm D call. The CDR3 has 14 residues. In germline, CDR1 is MNHEY, CDR2 SMNVEV (reference sequence). V shed 10 bases and J shed 0 bases, with 10 bases lying between them. The CDR3: CAKQPSSYNSPLHF. The CDR3 nucleotides are TGTGCCAAACAGCCGAGCTCCTATAATTCACCCCTCCACTTT.

The chain carries TRBV5-4 and TRBJ2-1; possibly TRBD1 for D (5 bases). The CDR3 length is 14 residues. The ends were cut back, 2 bases at V and 5 bases at J, with 11 bases in the middle. In germline, CDR1 is SGHNT, CDR2 YYREEE (reference sequence). As DNA, the CDR3 is TGTGCCAGCAGCTTCATGGACATCAACAATGAGCAGTTCTTC. This translates into CASSFMDINNEQFF.

The gene calls are TRBV11-2 and TRBJ2-7, with D uncertain. This CDR3 is built from 14 residues. The germline gives CDR1 SGHAT, CDR2 FQNNGV. V lost 1 base and J lost 5, with 12 bases in between. This CDR3 is CASSLAMAGHEQYF. DNA for the CDR3: TGTGCCAGCAGCTTAGCTATGGCAGGTCACGAGCAGTACTTC. Combining the CDR3 with reference TRBV11-2 and TRBJ2-7 gives the whole variable domain EAGVAQSPRYKIIEKRQSVAFWCNPISGHATLYWYQQILGQGPKLLIQFQNNGVVDDSQLPKDRFSAERLKGVDSTLKIQPAKLEDSAVYLCASSLAMAGHEQYFGPGTRLTVT.